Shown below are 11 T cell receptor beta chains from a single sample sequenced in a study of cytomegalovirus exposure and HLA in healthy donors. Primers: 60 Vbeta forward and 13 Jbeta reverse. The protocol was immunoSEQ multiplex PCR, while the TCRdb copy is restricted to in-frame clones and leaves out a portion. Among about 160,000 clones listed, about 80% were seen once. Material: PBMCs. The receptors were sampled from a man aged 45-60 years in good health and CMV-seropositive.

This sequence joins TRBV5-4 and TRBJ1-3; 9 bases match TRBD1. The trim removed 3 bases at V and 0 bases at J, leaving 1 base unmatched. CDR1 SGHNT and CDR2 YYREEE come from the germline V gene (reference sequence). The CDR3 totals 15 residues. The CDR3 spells CASSWTGDSGNTIYF. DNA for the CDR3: TGTGCCAGCAGCTGGACAGGGGACTCTGGAAACACCATATATTTT.

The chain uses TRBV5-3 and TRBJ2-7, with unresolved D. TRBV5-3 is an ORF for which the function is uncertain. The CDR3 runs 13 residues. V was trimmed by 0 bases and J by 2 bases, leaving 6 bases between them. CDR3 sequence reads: CARSLGHPYEQYF. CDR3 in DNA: TGTGCCAGAAGCTTGGGGCATCCCTACGAGCAGTACTTC.

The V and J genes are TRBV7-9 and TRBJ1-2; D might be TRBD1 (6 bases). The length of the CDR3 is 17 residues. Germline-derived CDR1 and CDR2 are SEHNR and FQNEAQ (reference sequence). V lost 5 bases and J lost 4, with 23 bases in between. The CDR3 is CASSPRRPGLGGYGYTF. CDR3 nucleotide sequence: TGTGCCAGCAGCCCGCGGAGACCTGGGCTAGGGGGCTATGGCTACACCTTC.

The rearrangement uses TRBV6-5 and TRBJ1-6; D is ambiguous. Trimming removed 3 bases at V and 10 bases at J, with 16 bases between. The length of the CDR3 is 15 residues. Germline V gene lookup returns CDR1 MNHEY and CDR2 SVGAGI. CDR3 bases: TGTGCCAGCAGTTATGAGGGCCATGGGAACTCACCCCTCCACTTT. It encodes CASSYEGHGNSPLHF.

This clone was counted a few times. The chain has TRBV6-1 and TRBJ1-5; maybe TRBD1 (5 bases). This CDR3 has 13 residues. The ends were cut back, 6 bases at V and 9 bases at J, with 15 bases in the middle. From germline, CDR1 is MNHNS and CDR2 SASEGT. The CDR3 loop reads CASSLQQGMPQHF. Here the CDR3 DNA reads TGTGCCAGCAGCCTACAGCAGGGAATGCCCCAGCATTTT.

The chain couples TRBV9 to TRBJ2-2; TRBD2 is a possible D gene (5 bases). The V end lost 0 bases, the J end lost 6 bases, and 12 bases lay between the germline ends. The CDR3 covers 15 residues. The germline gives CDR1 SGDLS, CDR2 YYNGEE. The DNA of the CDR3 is TGTGCCAGCAGCGTAGAAGGAGGAGGTCCCGGGGAGCTGTTTTTT. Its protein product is CASSVEGGGPGELFF.

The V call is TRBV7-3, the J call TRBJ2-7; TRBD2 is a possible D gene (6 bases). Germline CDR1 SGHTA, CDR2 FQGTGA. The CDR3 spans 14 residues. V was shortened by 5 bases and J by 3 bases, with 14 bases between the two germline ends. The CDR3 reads CASSLEAGHYEQYF. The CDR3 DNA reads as TGTGCCAGCAGCCTAGAGGCGGGGCACTACGAGCAGTACTTC.

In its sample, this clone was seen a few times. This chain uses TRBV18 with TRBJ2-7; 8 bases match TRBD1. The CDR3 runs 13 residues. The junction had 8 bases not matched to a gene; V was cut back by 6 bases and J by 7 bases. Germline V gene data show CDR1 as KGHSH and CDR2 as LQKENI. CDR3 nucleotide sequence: TGTGCCAGCTCTTACGGGACAGGAGAAGAGCAGTACTTC. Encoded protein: CASSYGTGEEQYF. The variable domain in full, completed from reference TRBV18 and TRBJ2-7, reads NAGVMQNPRHLVRRRGQEARLRCSPMKGHSHVYWYRQLPEEGLKFMVYLQKENIIDESGMPKERFSAEFPKEGPSILRIQQVVRGDSAAYFCASSYGTGEEQYFGPGTRLTVT.

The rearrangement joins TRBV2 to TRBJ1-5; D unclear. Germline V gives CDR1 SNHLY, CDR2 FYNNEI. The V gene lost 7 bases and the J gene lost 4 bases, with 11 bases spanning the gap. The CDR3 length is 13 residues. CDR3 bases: TGTGCCAGCATCCGCAGTTTTAATCAGCCCCAGCATTTT. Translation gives CASIRSFNQPQHF.

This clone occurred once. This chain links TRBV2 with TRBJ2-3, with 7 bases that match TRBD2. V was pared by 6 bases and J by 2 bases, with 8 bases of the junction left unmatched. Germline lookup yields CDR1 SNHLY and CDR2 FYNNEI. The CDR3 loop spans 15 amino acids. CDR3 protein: CASSGLELYTDTQYF. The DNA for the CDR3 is TGTGCCAGCAGCGGACTAGAATTATACACAGATACGCAGTATTTT.

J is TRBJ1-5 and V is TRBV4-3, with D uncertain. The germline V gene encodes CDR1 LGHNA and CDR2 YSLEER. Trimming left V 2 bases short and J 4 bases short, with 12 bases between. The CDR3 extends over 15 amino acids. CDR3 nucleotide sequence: TGCGCCAGCAGCCAACACACCGGGAAGAATCAGCCCCAGCATTTT. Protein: CASSQHTGKNQPQHF.